A single sample is the source of the 8 T cell receptor beta chains below, sequenced in a study of T-cell reconstitution after alpha-beta-depleted transplantation in children. Unique molecular identifiers were built into the TCRbeta library. TCRdb redid the calling of the PCR reads with MiXCR, one entry per CDR3 protein. Of approximately 420,000 distinct CDR3 sequences in the sample, approximately 10% were seen once. The specimen comprised PBMCs from the stem cell graft donor, sampled from the stem cell graft. The receptors stem from a human donor who donated a stem cell graft to a child with acute myeloid leukemia.

The sample holds a few counts of this clonotype. The chain has TRBV10-3 and TRBJ2-6; 9 bases match TRBD1. Germline V lookup: CDR1 ENHRY, CDR2 SYGVKD. CDR3 length: 18 residues. The junction had 9 bases not matched to a gene; V was cut back by 6 bases and J by 0 bases. Here the CDR3 reads CAISPRTGESSGANVLTF. The CDR3 nucleotides read TGTGCCATCAGCCCTAGGACAGGGGAGAGCTCTGGGGCCAACGTCCTGACTTTC.

The rearrangement joins TRBV4-2 to TRBJ2-3; TRBD2 matches at 12 bases. Germline values: CDR1 LGHNA, CDR2 YNFKEQ. The CDR3 runs to 18 residues. V was pared by 7 bases and J by 0 bases, with 11 bases of the junction left unmatched. This CDR3 reads CASTPGASGRVSTDTQYF. CDR3 nucleotides: TGTGCCAGCACCCCCGGGGCTAGCGGGAGGGTAAGCACAGATACGCAGTATTTT.

This clonotype was found many times. As DNA, the CDR3 is TGCAGCGTTGAATATGTAGAGACCCAGTACTTC. Amino acids: CSVEYVETQYF. The chain has TRBV29-1 and TRBJ2-5; D not resolved. Germline V gene sequence: CDR1 SQVTM, CDR2 ANQGSEA. V shed 2 bases and J shed 4 bases, with 5 bases lying between them. The CDR3 is 11 amino acids.

This clonotype was seen ten or more times. The chain combines TRBV7-9 with TRBJ1-2; no firm D call. Germline CDR1 SEHNR, CDR2 FQNEAQ (reference sequence). V was cut by 5 bases and J by 5 bases, with 12 bases left in between. CDR3 size: 13 residues. CDR3 loop: CASSREESYGYTF. CDR3 nucleotides: TGTGCCAGCAGCAGAGAAGAGTCTTATGGCTACACCTTC.

With regard to this clonotype: This could be a read error, since a much larger clone is one nucleotide away. V is TRBV9 and J is TRBJ2-4; D ambiguous. Germline CDR1 reads SGDLS; CDR2 reads YYNGEE. The CDR3 loop spans 15 amino acids. V was shortened by 0 bases and J by 12 bases, with 19 bases between the two germline ends. The CDR3 nucleotides are TGTGCCAGCAGCGTAGAGGCCAAGGGCACTCTCAGTCAGTACTTC. This sequence encodes CASSVEAKGTLSQYF. The full variable domain, in which reference TRBV9 and TRBJ2-4 provide the parts outside the CDR3, is DSGVTQTPKHLITATGQRVTLRCSPRSGDLSVYWYQQSLDQGLQFLIQYYNGEERAKGNILERFSAQQFPDLHSELNLSSLELGDSALYFCASSVEAKGTLSQYFGAGTRLSVL.

The chain employs TRBV15 and TRBJ2-7; a weak D match, TRBD1 (5 bases). This CDR3 contains 14 residues. Germline assignment: CDR1 LNHNV and CDR2 YYDKDF (reference sequence). Trimming pared 0 bases from V and 0 bases from J, leaving 6 bases between. CDR3 loop: CATSREDSSYEQYF. CDR3 DNA: TGTGCCACCAGCAGAGAAGACAGCTCCTACGAGCAGTACTTC.

This clonotype was found many times. The gene calls are TRBV29-1 and TRBJ2-5, with 7 bases matching TRBD1. The germline gives CDR1 SQVTM, CDR2 ANQGSEA. The V and J ends lost 6 bases and 2 bases, in that order; junction bases with no gene match: 9. This CDR3 has 14 residues. This CDR3 reads CSVPHGTDQETQYF. The DNA of the CDR3 is TGCAGCGTCCCCCATGGGACAGATCAAGAGACCCAGTACTTC.

V gene TRBV15 combines with J gene TRBJ2-1; D is unresolved. This CDR3 has 15 amino acids. Germline V gene data show CDR1 as LNHNV and CDR2 as YYDKDF (reference sequence). Trimming cost V 6 bases and J 0 bases, with 12 bases left between them. CDR3 sequence (DNA): TGTGCCACCAGAGCAGAGCTGAGCTCCTACAATGAGCAGTTCTTC. This sequence encodes CATRAELSSYNEQFF.